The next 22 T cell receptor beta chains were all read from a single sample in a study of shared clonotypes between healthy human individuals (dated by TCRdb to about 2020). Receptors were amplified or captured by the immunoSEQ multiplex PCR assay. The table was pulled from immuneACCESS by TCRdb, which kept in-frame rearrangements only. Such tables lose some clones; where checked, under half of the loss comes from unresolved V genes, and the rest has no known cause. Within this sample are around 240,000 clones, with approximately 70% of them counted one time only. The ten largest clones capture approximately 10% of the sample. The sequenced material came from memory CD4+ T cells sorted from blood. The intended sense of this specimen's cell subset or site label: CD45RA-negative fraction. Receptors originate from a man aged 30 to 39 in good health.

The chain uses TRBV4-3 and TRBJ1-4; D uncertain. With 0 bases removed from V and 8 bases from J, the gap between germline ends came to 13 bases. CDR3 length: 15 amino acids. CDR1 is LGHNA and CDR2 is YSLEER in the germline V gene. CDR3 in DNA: TGCGCCAGCAGCCAAGATGTAGGGCGCTGGGAAAAACTGTTTTTT. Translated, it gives CASSQDVGRWEKLFF.

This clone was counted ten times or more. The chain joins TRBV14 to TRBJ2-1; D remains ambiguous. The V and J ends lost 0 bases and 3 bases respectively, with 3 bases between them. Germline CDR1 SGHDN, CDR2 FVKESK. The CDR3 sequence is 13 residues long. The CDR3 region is CASSQEFYNEQFF. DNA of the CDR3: TGTGCCAGCAGCCAAGAGTTCTACAATGAGCAGTTCTTC.

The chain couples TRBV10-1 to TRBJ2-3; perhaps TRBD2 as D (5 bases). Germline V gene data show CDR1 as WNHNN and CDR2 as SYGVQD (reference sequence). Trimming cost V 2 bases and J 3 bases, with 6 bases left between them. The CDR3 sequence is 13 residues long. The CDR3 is CASSEEGTDTQYF. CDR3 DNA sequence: TGCGCCAGCAGTGAGGAGGGAACAGATACGCAGTATTTT.

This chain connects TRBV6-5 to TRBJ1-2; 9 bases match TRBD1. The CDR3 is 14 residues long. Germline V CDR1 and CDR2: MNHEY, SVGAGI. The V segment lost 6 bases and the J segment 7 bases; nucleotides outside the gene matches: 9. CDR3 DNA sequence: TGTGCCAGCAGCCTCCGGGACAGGGATGTTGGCTACACCTTC. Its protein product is CASSLRDRDVGYTF.

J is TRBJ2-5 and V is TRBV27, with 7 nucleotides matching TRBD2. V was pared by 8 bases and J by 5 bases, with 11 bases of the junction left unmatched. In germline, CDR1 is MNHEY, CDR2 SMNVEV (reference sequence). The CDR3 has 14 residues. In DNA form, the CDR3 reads TGTGCCAGCCGTCCCGGGGGGAAGGGGGAGACCCAGTACTTC. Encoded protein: CASRPGGKGETQYF.

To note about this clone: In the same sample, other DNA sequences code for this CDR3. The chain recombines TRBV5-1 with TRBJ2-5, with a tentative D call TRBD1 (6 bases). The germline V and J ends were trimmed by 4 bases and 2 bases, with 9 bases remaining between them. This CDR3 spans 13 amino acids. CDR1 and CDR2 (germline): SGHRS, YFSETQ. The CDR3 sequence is CASSRGLQETQYF. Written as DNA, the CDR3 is TGCGCCAGCAGCAGGGGGTTACAAGAGACCCAGTACTTC.

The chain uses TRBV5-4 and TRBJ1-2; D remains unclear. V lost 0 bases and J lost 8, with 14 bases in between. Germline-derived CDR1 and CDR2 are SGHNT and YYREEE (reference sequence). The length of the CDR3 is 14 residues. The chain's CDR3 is CASSLEPRAGGYTF. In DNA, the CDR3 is TGTGCCAGCAGCTTGGAGCCCCGGGCCGGGGGCTACACCTTC. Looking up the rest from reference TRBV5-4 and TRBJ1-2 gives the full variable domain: ETGVTQSPTHLIKTRGQQVTLRCSSQSGHNTVSWYQQALGQGPQFIFQYYREEENGRGNFPPRFSGLQFPNYSSELNVNALELDDSALYLCASSLEPRAGGYTFGSGTRLTVV.

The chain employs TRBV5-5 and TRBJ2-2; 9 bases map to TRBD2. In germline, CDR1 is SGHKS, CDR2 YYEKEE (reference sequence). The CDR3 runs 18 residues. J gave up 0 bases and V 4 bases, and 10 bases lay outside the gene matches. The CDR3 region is CASSQMMIAGANTGELFF. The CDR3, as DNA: TGTGCCAGCAGCCAGATGATGATAGCGGGAGCGAACACCGGGGAGCTGTTTTTT.

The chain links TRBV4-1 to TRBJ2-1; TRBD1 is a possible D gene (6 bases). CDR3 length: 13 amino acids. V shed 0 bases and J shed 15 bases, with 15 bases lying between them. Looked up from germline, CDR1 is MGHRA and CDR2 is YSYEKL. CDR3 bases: TGCGCCAGCAGCCAAGAGCTTGTGGGGGCTCGGTTCTTC. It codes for CASSQELVGARFF.

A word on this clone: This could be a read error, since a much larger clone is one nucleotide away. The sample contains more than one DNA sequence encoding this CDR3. CDR3: CASSPGTSGRWNTGELFF. The CDR3 nucleotides read TGTGCCAGCAGTCCCGGGACTAGCGGAAGATGGAACACCGGGGAGCTGTTTTTT. V is TRBV9 and J is TRBJ2-2; TRBD2 matches 11 bases. The trim removed 5 bases at V and 1 base at J, leaving 10 bases unmatched. Germline values: CDR1 SGDLS, CDR2 YYNGEE. CDR3 length: 18 amino acids.

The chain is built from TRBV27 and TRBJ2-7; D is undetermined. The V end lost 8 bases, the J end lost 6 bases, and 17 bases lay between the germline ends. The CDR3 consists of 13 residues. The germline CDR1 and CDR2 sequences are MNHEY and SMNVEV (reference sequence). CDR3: CASFNIGRAEQYF. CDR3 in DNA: TGTGCCAGCTTTAATATAGGACGGGCCGAGCAGTACTTC.

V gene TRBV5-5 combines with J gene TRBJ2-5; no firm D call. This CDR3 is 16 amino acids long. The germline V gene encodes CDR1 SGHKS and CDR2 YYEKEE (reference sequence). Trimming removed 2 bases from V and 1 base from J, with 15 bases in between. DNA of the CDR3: TGTGCCAGCAGCTTAGGGAAAGAAGGGCGCCAAGAGACCCAGTACTTC. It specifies CASSLGKEGRQETQYF. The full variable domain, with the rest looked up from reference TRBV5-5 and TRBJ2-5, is DAGVTQSPTHLIKTRGQQVTLRCSPISGHKSVSWYQQVLGQGPQFIFQYYEKEERGRGNFPDRFSARQFPNYSSELNVNALLLGDSALYLCASSLGKEGRQETQYFGPGTRLLVL.

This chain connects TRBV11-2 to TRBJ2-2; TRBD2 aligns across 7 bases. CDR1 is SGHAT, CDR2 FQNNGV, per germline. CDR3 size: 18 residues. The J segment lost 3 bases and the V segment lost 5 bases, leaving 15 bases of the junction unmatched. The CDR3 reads CASSPGSWGRVDTGELFF. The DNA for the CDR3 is TGTGCCAGCAGCCCGGGTAGTTGGGGGAGGGTCGACACCGGGGAGCTGTTTTTT. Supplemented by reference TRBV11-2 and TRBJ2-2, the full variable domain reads EAGVAQSPRYKIIEKRQSVAFWCNPISGHATLYWYQQILGQGPKLLIQFQNNGVVDDSQLPKDRFSAERLKGVDSTLKIQPAKLEDSAVYLCASSPGSWGRVDTGELFFGEGSRLTVL.

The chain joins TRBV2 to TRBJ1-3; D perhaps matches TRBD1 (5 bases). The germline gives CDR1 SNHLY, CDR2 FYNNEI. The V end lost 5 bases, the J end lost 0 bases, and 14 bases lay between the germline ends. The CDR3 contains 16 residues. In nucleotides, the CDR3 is TGTGCCAGCAGTCTTTCGACGGACACCTCTGGAAACACCATATATTTT. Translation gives CASSLSTDTSGNTIYF.

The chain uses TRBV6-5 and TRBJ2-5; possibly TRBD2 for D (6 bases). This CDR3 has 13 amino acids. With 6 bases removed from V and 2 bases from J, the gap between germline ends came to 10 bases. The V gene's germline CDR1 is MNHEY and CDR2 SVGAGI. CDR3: CASRHLAQETQYF. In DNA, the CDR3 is TGTGCCAGCAGACACCTAGCGCAAGAGACCCAGTACTTC.

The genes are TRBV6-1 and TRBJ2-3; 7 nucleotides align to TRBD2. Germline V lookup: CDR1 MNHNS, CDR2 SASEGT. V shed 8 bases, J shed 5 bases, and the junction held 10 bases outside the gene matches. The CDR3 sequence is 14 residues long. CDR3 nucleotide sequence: TGTGCCAGCGCGGGACTACCTCGAGGAGATACGCAGTATTTT. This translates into CASAGLPRGDTQYF.

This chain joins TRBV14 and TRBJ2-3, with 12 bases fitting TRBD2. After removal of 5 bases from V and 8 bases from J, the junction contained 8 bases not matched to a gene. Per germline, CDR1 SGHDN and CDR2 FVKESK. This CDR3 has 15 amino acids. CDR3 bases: TGTGCCAGCAGCGGGACTAGCGGGTGGGGTTCTACGCAGTATTTT. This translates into CASSGTSGWGSTQYF.

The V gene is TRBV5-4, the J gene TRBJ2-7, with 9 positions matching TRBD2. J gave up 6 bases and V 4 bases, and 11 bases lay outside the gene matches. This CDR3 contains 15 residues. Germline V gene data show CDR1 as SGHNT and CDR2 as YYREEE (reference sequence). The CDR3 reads CASSPKVAGAAEQYF. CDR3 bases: TGTGCCAGCAGCCCAAAGGTAGCGGGAGCCGCCGAGCAGTACTTC.

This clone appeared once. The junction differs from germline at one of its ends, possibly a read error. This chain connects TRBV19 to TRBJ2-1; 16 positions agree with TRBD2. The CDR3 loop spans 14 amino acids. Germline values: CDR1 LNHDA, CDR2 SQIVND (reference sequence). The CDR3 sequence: CASSRGTSGRELFF. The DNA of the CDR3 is TGTGCCAGTAGTCGGGGGACTAGCGGGAGGGAGCTGTTCTTC.

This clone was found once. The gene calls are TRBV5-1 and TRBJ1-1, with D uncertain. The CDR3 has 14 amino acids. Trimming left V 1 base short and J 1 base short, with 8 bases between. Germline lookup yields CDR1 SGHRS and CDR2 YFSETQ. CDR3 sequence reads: CASSLRSENTEAFF. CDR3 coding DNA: TGCGCCAGCAGCTTGAGGTCAGAGAACACTGAAGCTTTCTTT. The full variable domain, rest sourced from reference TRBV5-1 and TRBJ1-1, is KAGVTQTPRYLIKTRGQQVTLSCSPISGHRSVSWYQQTPGQGLQFLFEYFSETQRNKGNFPGRFSGRQFSNSRSEMNVSTLELGDSALYLCASSLRSENTEAFFGQGTRLTVV.

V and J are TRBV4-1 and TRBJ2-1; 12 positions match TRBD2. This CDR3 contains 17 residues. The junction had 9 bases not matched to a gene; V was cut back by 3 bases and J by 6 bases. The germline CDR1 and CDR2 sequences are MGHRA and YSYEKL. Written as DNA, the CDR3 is TGCGCCAGCAGCCAGGAACTAGGACTAGCGGGACCCAATGAGCAGTTCTTC. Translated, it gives CASSQELGLAGPNEQFF.

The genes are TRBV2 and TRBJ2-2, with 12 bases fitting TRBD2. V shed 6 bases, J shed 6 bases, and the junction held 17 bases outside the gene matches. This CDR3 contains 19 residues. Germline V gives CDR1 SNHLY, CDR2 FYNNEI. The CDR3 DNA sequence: TGTGCCAGCAGACCCCTCGGAATAGGGCTAGCGGGAGGGCCCGGGGAGCTGTTTTTT. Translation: CASRPLGIGLAGGPGELFF.